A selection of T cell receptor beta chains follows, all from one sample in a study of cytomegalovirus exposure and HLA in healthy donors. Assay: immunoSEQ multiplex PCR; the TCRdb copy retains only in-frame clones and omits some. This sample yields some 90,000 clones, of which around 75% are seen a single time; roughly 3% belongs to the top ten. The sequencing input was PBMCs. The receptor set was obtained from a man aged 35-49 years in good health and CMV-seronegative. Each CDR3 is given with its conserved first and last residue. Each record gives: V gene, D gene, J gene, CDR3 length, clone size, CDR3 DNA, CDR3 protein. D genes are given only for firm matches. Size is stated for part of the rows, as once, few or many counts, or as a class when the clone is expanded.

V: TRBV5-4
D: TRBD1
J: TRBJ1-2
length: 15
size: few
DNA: TGTGCCAGCAGCCAAATTCAGGGGGAGGACTATGGCTACACCTTC
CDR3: CASSQIQGEDYGYTF

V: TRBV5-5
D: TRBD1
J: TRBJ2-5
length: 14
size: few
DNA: TGTGCCAGCAGCTCACAGGGGGCAGGAGAGACCCAGTACTTC
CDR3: CASSSQGAGETQYF

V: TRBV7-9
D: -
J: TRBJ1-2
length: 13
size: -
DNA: TGTGCCAGCAGAGCAGACAGAACAAATGGCTACACCTTC
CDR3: CASRADRTNGYTF

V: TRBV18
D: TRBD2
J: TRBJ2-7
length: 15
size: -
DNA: TGTGCCAGCTCACCGGGACTAGCGGTTACCTACGAGCAGTACTTC
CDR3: CASSPGLAVTYEQYF

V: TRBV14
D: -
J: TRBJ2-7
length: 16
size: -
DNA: TGTGCCAGCAGCCAAGAGATGGCAGTCCTTCCGGGCGAGCAGTACTTC
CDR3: CASSQEMAVLPGEQYF

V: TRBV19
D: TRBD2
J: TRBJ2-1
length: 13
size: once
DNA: TGTGCCAGTACTCCGACTAGCGTCGATGAGCAGTTCTTC
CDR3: CASTPTSVDEQFF

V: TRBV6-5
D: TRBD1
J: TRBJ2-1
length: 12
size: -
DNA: TGTGCCAGCACCCCAGGGGGTGTCGAGCAGTTCTTC
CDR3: CASTPGGVEQFF

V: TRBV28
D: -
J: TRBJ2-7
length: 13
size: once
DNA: TGTGCCAGCTCGAGGGGGGGAACCTACGAGCAGTACTTC
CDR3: CASSRGGTYEQYF

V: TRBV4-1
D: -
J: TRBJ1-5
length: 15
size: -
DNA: TGCGCCAGCAGCCATGCCGGCGCAGGGGATAAGCCCCAGCATTTT
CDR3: CASSHAGAGDKPQHF

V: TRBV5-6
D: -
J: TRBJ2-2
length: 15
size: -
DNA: TGTGCCAGCAGCTTGACAGGGACGAACACCGGGGAGCTGTTTTTT
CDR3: CASSLTGTNTGELFF

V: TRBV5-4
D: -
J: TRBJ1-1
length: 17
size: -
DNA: TGTGCCAGCAGCTTGGGGGGGCCCAGTAGGAAGAGGACTGAAGCTTTCTTT
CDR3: CASSLGGPSRKRTEAFF

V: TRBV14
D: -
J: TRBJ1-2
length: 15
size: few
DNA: TGTGCCAGCAGCCAAGTTTCAGGCGGGGGTTATGGCTACACCTTC
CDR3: CASSQVSGGGYGYTF

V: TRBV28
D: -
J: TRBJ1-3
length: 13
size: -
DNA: TGTGCCAGCAGGAGATCTCCTGGAAACACCATATATTTT
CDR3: CASRRSPGNTIYF

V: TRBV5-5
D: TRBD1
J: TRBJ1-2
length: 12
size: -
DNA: TGTGCCAGCAGCTTTCAGGGGGATGGCTACACCTTC
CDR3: CASSFQGDGYTF

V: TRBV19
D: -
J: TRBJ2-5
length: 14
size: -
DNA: TGTGCCAGTAGTATCGAGACTAACCGCCAGACCCAGTACTTC
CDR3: CASSIETNRQTQYF

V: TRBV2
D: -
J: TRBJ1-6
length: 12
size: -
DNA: TGTGCCAGCAAGCAGGGGCATTCACCCCTCCACTTT
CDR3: CASKQGHSPLHF

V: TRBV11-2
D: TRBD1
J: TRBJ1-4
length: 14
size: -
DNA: TGTGCCAGCAGCCAAGGACAGGGTATTCGGAAACTGTTTTTT
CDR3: CASSQGQGIRKLFF

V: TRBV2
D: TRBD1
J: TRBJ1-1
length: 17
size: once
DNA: TGTGCCAGCAGTGAAGAGGGGTTCGTGACAGGGATGGGTGAAGCTTTCTTT
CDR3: CASSEEGFVTGMGEAFF

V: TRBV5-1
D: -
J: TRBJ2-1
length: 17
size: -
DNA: TGCGCCAGCAGCTCGGGACTGGTCCGAGTCTCCTACAATGAGCAGTTCTTC
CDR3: CASSSGLVRVSYNEQFF